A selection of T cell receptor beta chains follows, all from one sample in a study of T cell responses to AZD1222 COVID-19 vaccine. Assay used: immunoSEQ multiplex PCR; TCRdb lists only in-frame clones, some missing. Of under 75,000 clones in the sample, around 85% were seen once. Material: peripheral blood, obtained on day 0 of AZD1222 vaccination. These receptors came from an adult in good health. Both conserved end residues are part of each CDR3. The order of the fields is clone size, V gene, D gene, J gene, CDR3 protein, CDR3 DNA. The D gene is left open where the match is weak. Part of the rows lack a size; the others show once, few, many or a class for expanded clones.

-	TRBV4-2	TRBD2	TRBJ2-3	CASSQDWAGSGVPSSTDTQYF	TGTGCCAGCAGCCAAGATTGGGCCGGTAGCGGGGTCCCATCTAGCACAGATACGCAGTATTTT
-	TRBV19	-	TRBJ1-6	CASSIVANSPLHF	TGTGCCAGTAGTATCGTTGCGAATTCACCCCTCCACTTT
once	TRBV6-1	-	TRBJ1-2	CASSAQGGPSNYGYTF	TGTGCCAGCAGTGCCCAGGGTGGTCCCTCTAACTATGGCTACACCTTC
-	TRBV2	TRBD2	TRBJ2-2	CASSELAGGTGELFF	TGTGCCAGCAGTGAGTTAGCGGGAGGCACCGGGGAGCTGTTTTTT
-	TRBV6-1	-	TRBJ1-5	CASSEVPSNQPQHF	TGTGCCAGCAGTGAAGTTCCAAGCAATCAGCCCCAGCATTTT
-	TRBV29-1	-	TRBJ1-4	CSVEDRTDPSKLFF	TGCAGCGTTGAAGATAGGACAGATCCGTCTAAACTGTTTTTT
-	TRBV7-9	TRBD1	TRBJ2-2	CASSSTGTGGPGELFF	TGTGCCAGCAGTTCTACCGGGACAGGGGGACCAGGGGAGCTGTTTTTT
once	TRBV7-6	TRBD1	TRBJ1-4	CASSLWRGQPTNEKLFF	TGTGCCAGCAGCTTATGGAGGGGGCAACCAACTAATGAAAAACTGTTTTTT
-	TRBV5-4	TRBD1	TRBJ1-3	CASSMDRVSGNTIYF	TGTGCCAGCAGCATGGACAGGGTCTCTGGAAACACCATATATTTT
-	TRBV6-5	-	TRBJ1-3	CASSLAAASSGNTIYF	TGTGCCAGCAGTTTGGCAGCTGCAAGCTCTGGAAACACCATATATTTT
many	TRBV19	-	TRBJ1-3	CASSIYGDRGNTIYF	TGTGCCAGTAGTATCTATGGTGATCGTGGAAACACCATATATTTT
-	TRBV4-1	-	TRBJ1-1	CASSQSSPLSGGAFF	TGCGCCAGCAGCCAGTCCTCTCCGCTAAGTGGCGGGGCTTTCTTT
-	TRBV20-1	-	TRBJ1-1	CSARENTEAFF	TGCAGTGCTAGAGAGAACACTGAAGCTTTCTTT
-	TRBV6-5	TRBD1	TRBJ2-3	CASSYSQDRGDTQYF	TGTGCCAGCAGTTACTCCCAGGACAGGGGAGATACGCAGTATTTT
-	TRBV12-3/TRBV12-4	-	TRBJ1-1	CASSRGRNTEAFF	TGTGCCAGCAGTAGGGGCCGGAACACTGAAGCTTTCTTT
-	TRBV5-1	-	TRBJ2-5	CASSLSKLRETQYF	TGCGCCAGCAGCTTGTCAAAGCTTCGAGAGACCCAGTACTTC
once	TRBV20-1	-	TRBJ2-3	CSASPPRGRDTQYF	TGCAGTGCTAGTCCTCCCAGGGGCAGAGATACGCAGTATTTT
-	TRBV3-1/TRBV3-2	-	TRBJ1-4	CASRTGMNEKLFF	TGTGCCAGCCGAACAGGGATGAATGAAAAACTGTTTTTT
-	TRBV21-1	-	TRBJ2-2	CASKPKRGPTNTGELFF	TGTGCCAGCAAGCCAAAGAGGGGTCCTACTAACACCGGGGAGCTGTTTTTT
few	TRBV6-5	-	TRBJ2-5	CATYRETQYF	TGTGCCACCTACCGAGAGACCCAGTACTTC